The 6 T cell receptor beta chains given below trace back to one sample, sequenced in a study of CXCR3-negative and CXCR3-positive naive CD8 T cells. Through 5' RACE with UMI labels, the TRB cDNA libraries were prepared. TCRdb reprocessed the 5' RACE reads; each CDR3 protein has one entry and no DNA is given. The repertoire table contains 45,000 or so distinct CDR3 sequences. The sample taken for sequencing was memory CD8+ T cells from blood. The origin of the receptors is a human donor in good health. Some clones in this sample may be carry-over from other donors' samples.

The chain carries TRBV12-3 or TRBV12-4 and TRBJ2-7; TCRdb lists TRBD2, though no DNA is available to test this call. CDR3 length equals 14 residues. CDR3 region: CASRDGTRPYEQYF.

This CDR3 reads CASSPPGQGQNYGYTF. The chain couples TRBV5-1 to TRBJ1-2; TCRdb picks TRBD1, but there is no DNA to check that call. The CDR3 covers 16 residues. Looked up from germline, CDR1 is SGHRS and CDR2 is YFSETQ.

The genes are TRBV6-4 and TRBJ2-7; lacking DNA, the TRBD1 call made by TCRdb goes unchecked. The CDR3 covers 11 residues. The germline gives CDR1 MRHNA, CDR2 SNTAGT. This chain's CDR3 is CASSPAYEQYF.

Measured by frequency, this clonotype is medium-sized. V usage is TRBV20-1 and J usage is TRBJ1-1. The germline CDR1 and CDR2 sequences are DFQATT and SNEGSKA (reference sequence). The CDR3 spans 14 residues. The CDR3 here is CSAREPRSHTEAFF.

The chain is built from TRBV7-9 and TRBJ1-1. Germline loops: CDR1 SEHNR, CDR2 FQNEAQ (reference sequence). The CDR3 length is 12 residues. CDR3 sequence reads: CASSPPAGEAFF.

V gene TRBV6-4 combines with J gene TRBJ1-5; as DNA is missing, the TRBD1 call by TCRdb cannot be tested. CDR1 is MRHNA, CDR2 SNTAGT, per germline. The CDR3 runs 16 residues. This chain's CDR3 is CASSDMPGPPCQPQHF.